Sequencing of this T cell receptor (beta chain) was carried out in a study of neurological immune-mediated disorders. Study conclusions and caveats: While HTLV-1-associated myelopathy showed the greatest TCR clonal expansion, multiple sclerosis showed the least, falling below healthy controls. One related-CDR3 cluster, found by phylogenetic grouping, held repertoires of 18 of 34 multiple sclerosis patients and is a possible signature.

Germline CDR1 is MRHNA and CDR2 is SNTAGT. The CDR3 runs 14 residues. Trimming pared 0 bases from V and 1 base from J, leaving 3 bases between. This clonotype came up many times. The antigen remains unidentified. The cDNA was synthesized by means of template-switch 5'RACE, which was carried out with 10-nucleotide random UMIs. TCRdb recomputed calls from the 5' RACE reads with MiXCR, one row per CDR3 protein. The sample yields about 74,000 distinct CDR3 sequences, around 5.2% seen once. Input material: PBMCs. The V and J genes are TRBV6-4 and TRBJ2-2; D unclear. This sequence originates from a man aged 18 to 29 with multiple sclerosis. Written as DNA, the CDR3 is TGTGCCAGCAGTGACTCCGGGAACACCGGGGAGCTGTTTTTT. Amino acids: CASSDSGNTGELFF.